This TCR beta chain is drawn from a study of T cells in Graves' hyperthyroidism and ophthalmopathy. General observations from the study: Clonotypes that were expanded in thyroid above 0.001 mostly appeared in blood too. Stable hyperthyroidism was separated from ophthalmopathy by a model based on 13 V-J features. Ophthalmopathy prediction by the model preceded onset by a median roughly 6 months.

Regions amplified from RNA transcripts were the TCR beta CDR3 regions. The HTBI primer set drove a first-round RT-PCR of the TCR CDR3. Each CDR3 protein is one row after TCRdb ran MiXCR on the multiplex PCR reads. Of 400,000 to 550,000 distinct CDR3 sequences in the sample, roughly a quarter were seen once. Per the germline V gene, CDR1 is SGHAT and CDR2 is FQNNGV. The CDR3 loop spans 17 amino acids. V was pared by 5 bases and J by 5 bases, with 14 bases of the junction left unmatched. Source material for PBMCs was less than 12 ml fresh peripheral blood. This clonotype was picked up many times. The antigen is undetermined.

The chain combines TRBV11-2 with TRBJ1-1; TRBD1 agrees at 10 bases. Specimen: blood. The receptor comes from a woman in her 30s with Graves' ophthalmopathy. This CDR3 is CASSRQGARTETTEAFF. As DNA, the CDR3 is TGTGCCAGCAGCCGACAGGGGGCTAGGACCGAAACAACTGAAGCTTTCTTT. The full variable domain, its missing parts supplied by reference TRBV11-2 and TRBJ1-1, is EAGVAQSPRYKIIEKRQSVAFWCNPISGHATLYWYQQILGQGPKLLIQFQNNGVVDDSQLPKDRFSAERLKGVDSTLKIQPAKLEDSAVYLCASSRQGARTETTEAFFGQGTRLTVV.